Listed below are T cell receptor beta chains from one sample, sequenced in a study of shared clonotypes between healthy human individuals. Clones were read by immunoSEQ multiplex PCR, and TCRdb kept only the in-frame ones, dropping some. The profile shows some 1,900,000 clones, roughly 94% of them singletons. Sequencing was performed on naive CD8+ T cells sorted from blood. These receptors came from a man in his late teens or twenties in good health. CDR3s include the opening cysteine and the closing phenylalanine or tryptophan. A D gene is named only where the DNA matches it firmly. Not all rows give a size; the values are once, few, many and, for expanded clones, a class.

v_call	clone_size	j_call	d_call	cdr3_nt	cdr3_aa
TRBV9	-	TRBJ2-1	TRBD2	TGTGCCAGCAGCCCCCCCACCGGGACTAGGTACAATGAGCAGTTCTTC	CASSPPTGTRYNEQFF
TRBV27	-	TRBJ1-4	-	TGTGCCAGCAGTTTAGGCCCACTTGGGGAAAAACTGTTTTTT	CASSLGPLGEKLFF
TRBV6-5	-	TRBJ1-1	-	TGTGCCAGCACCCCACTCGGGGCGGGCACTGAAGCTTTCTTT	CASTPLGAGTEAFF
TRBV28	-	TRBJ1-5	-	TGTGCCAGCAGTTCCGGACGGATTCATAGCAATCAGCCCCAGCATTTT	CASSSGRIHSNQPQHF
TRBV6-1	-	TRBJ1-1	TRBD1	TGTGCCAGCAGTGGGGGGAGGGACAGGGGGCTTGGTGAAGCTTTCTTT	CASSGGRDRGLGEAFF
TRBV30	-	TRBJ2-7	TRBD1	TGTGCCTGGAGTGCGAACAGGGGGCCTAACGAGCAGTACTTC	CAWSANRGPNEQYF
TRBV9	-	TRBJ2-5	-	TGTGCCAGCAGCGTCGAGTCGCAAGAGACCCAGTACTTC	CASSVESQETQYF
TRBV6-5	-	TRBJ2-7	TRBD2	TGTGCCAGCAGTCCCGGACTAGCGGGTAACGAGCAGTACTTC	CASSPGLAGNEQYF
TRBV7-9	-	TRBJ2-7	TRBD2	TGTGCCAGCAGCCCGGACCCAGGGACTAGCGGGACCTACGAGCAGTACTTC	CASSPDPGTSGTYEQYF
TRBV6-1	-	TRBJ1-5	TRBD1	TGTGCCAGCAGTGCACGACAGGGAGATCAGCCCCAGCATTTT	CASSARQGDQPQHF
TRBV10-3	-	TRBJ2-7	-	TGTGCCATCAGTGAGGAACAGGGTGGGGGCTCCTACGAGCAGTACTTC	CAISEEQGGGSYEQYF
TRBV6-6	-	TRBJ2-4	TRBD1	TGTGCCAGCAGTTTAGAACAGGGGGCAGACATTCAGTACTTC	CASSLEQGADIQYF
TRBV13	-	TRBJ2-1	TRBD2	TGTGCCAGCAGCCCGACGACTAGCGGGAGTATGTATGAGCAGTTCTTC	CASSPTTSGSMYEQFF
TRBV5-4	-	TRBJ2-5	TRBD2	TGTGCCAGCAGCTTCGGGACTAGCGGGGGGCAGTACTTC	CASSFGTSGGQYF
TRBV2	once	TRBJ2-3	-	TGTGCCAGCAGTGAAAGGATTCAGCCGGCAGATACGCAGTATTTT	CASSERIQPADTQYF
TRBV5-1	-	TRBJ2-3	TRBD2	TGCGCCAGCAGCTTTGGGACTAGCGGGATTCTAGCAGATACGCAGTATTTT	CASSFGTSGILADTQYF
TRBV5-6	-	TRBJ2-7	-	TGTGCCAGCAGCTTGAAGGTAGGGGCCACCGACGAGCAGTACTTC	CASSLKVGATDEQYF
TRBV21-1	few	TRBJ2-3	-	TGTGCCAGCAGCGACCGGGGAGCGGGAGGGTCAGATACGCAGTATTTT	CASSDRGAGGSDTQYF
TRBV13	-	TRBJ2-3	-	TGTGCCAGCAGCTTAGGTAATCAGGTGGGAACCACAGATACGCAGTATTTT	CASSLGNQVGTTDTQYF
TRBV11-2	-	TRBJ2-7	TRBD1	TGTGCCAGCAGCCCCGGGACAGGATACTACGAGCAGTACTTC	CASSPGTGYYEQYF
TRBV2	-	TRBJ1-1	TRBD1	TGTGCCAGCAGCAATCCGGGACAGGGGCTTGAAGCTTTCTTT	CASSNPGQGLEAFF
TRBV28	-	TRBJ1-4	TRBD1	TGTGCCAGCAGACTACAGGGGGCTGGTGAAAAACTGTTTTTT	CASRLQGAGEKLFF
TRBV27	-	TRBJ2-7	TRBD2	TGTGCCAGTAGAGGACTAGCAACCACCTACGAGCAGTACTTC	CASRGLATTYEQYF
TRBV2	few	TRBJ1-6	-	TGTGCCAGCAGCGAGTTCCCTCGAGAAGGGGGTTCACCCCTCCACTTT	CASSEFPREGGSPLHF
TRBV6-5	-	TRBJ2-7	TRBD2	TGTGCCAGCAGCCCTCCGGGACTAGAAGGGTACGAGCAGTACTTC	CASSPPGLEGYEQYF
TRBV19	-	TRBJ2-2	TRBD2	TGTGCCAGCGGGGGGACCGGGGAGCTGTTTTTT	CASGGTGELFF
TRBV6-5	-	TRBJ1-5	TRBD1	TGTGCCAGCAGCCAGACAGGGGAAAGCAATCAGCCCCAGCATTTT	CASSQTGESNQPQHF
TRBV6-5	once	TRBJ2-7	TRBD2	TGTGCCAGCAGATCCGGGACTAGGGTCTACGAGCAGTACTTC	CASRSGTRVYEQYF
TRBV4-1	-	TRBJ2-3	TRBD2	TGCGCCAGCGGGCTTAGCGGGAGCGCGGGAGATACGCAGTATTTT	CASGLSGSAGDTQYF
TRBV5-8	-	TRBJ2-5	-	TGTGCCAGCAGCTCCAGGTCCCAAGAGACCCAGTACTTC	CASSSRSQETQYF
TRBV29-1	-	TRBJ2-7	-	TGCAGCGCAAGTTCGCAGGGAGTCTACGAGCAGTACTTC	CSASSQGVYEQYF
TRBV5-6	-	TRBJ2-3	-	TGTGCCAGCAGCTTGAGGGACGGCCCCACAGATACGCAGTATTTT	CASSLRDGPTDTQYF
TRBV5-4	-	TRBJ1-1	-	TGTGCCAGCAGCCCGTCCTCGAAAACTGAAGCTTTCTTT	CASSPSSKTEAFF
TRBV7-9	-	TRBJ2-3	TRBD2	TGTGCCAGCAGCCCGACGGCGGGAGGAAGCACAGATACGCAGTATTTT	CASSPTAGGSTDTQYF
TRBV5-4	-	TRBJ2-7	TRBD1	TGTGCCAGCAGCGCGGGACAGGGGATCTCCTACGAGCAGTACTTC	CASSAGQGISYEQYF
TRBV6-5	-	TRBJ1-4	-	TGTGCCAGCAGTTACTCACAGAATATGGGAGAAAAACTGTTTTTT	CASSYSQNMGEKLFF
TRBV20-1	-	TRBJ2-1	-	TGCAGTGCTAGAGTAGTCACCGAGCAGTTCTTC	CSARVVTEQFF
TRBV13	-	TRBJ1-2	-	TGTGCCAGCAGCCAGGGTTTTAGCTATGGCTACACCTTC	CASSQGFSYGYTF
TRBV21-1	-	TRBJ1-5	-	TGTGCCAGCAGCAAAGGGGTGGCAGCTAGCAATCAGCCCCAGCATTTT	CASSKGVAASNQPQHF
TRBV7-9	-	TRBJ2-2	-	TGTGCCAGCAGCTTAGTTGCCTGGGAAATGTTTTTT	CASSLVAWEMFF
TRBV11-2	-	TRBJ2-7	-	TGTGCCAGCAGCTTGGGGGTGTACGAGCAGTACTTC	CASSLGVYEQYF
TRBV10-3	-	TRBJ1-2	TRBD1	TGTGCCATCAGTGAGCCCGAAACCGACAGGGCGGGCTATGGCTACACCTTC	CAISEPETDRAGYGYTF
TRBV5-1	-	TRBJ2-3	-	TGCGCCAGCAGCTTGGATCAGGGATACACAGATACGCAGTATTTT	CASSLDQGYTDTQYF
TRBV6-1	-	TRBJ2-1	TRBD2	TGTGCCAGCAGTGAGGAACTAGCGGGAGTAGTCTACAATGAGCAGTTCTTC	CASSEELAGVVYNEQFF
TRBV7-8	-	TRBJ1-5	-	TGTGCCAGCAGCCCCGAAGGGGACCTCAATCAGCCCCAGCATTTT	CASSPEGDLNQPQHF
TRBV9	-	TRBJ2-5	TRBD1	TGTGCCAGCAGCGAGGGAACAGGGGAAGAGACCCAGTACTTC	CASSEGTGEETQYF
TRBV14	few	TRBJ1-2	-	TGTGCCAGCAGTTTGGGACAAGATGGCTACACCTTC	CASSLGQDGYTF
TRBV4-3	-	TRBJ2-7	-	TGCGCCAGCAGCCAAGATAGTAGCTACGAGCAGTACTTC	CASSQDSSYEQYF
TRBV5-4	-	TRBJ2-7	TRBD1	TGTGCCAGCAGCCTCATAGGGACAGGGGTTGTCGGCGAGCAGTACTTC	CASSLIGTGVVGEQYF
TRBV7-2	-	TRBJ1-2	-	TGTGCCAGCAGCTTAGATTTGTTCAGGGATTATGGCTACACCTTC	CASSLDLFRDYGYTF
TRBV14	-	TRBJ1-2	TRBD1	TGTGCCAGCAGCCTTTTAGGGCAGGGGGACTACTATGGCTACACCTTC	CASSLLGQGDYYGYTF
TRBV13	-	TRBJ2-3	TRBD1	TGTGCCAGCAGCATCCTGACAGGGGGCAAGGATACGCAGTATTTT	CASSILTGGKDTQYF
TRBV28	-	TRBJ2-5	-	TGTGCCAGCAGTTACGGACAGCCCCAAGAGACCCAGTACTTC	CASSYGQPQETQYF
TRBV4-3	-	TRBJ2-7	TRBD2	TGCGCCAGCAGCCAAGATACGGGCGGGAGCGCTTACGAGCAGTACTTC	CASSQDTGGSAYEQYF